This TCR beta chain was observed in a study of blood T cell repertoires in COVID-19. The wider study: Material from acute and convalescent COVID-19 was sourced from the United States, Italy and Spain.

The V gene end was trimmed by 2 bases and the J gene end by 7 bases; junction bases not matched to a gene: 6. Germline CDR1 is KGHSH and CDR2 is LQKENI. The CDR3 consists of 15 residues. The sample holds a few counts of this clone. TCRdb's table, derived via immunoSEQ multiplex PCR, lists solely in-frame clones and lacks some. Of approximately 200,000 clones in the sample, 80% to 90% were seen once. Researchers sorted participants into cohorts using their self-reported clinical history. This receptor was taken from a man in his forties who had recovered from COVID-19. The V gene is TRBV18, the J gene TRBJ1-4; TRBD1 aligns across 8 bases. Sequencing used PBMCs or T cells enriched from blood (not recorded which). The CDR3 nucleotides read TGTGCCAGCTCACCAAATGCACAGGGGGGTGAAAAACTGTTTTTT. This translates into CASSPNAQGGEKLFF.